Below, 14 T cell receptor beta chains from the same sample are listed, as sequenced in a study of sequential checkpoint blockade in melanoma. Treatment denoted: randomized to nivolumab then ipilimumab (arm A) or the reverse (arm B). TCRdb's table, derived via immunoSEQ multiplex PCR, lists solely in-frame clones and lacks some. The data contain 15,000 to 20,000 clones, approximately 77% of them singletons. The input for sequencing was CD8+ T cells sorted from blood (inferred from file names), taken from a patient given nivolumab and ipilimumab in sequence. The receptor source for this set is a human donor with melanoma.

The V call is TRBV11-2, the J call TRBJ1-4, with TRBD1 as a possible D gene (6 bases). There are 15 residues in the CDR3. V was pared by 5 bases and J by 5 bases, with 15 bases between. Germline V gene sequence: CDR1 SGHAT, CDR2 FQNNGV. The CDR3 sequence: CASSQTTGLNEKLFF. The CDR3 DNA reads TGTGCCAGCAGCCAGACCACAGGGCTAAATGAAAAACTGTTTTTT.

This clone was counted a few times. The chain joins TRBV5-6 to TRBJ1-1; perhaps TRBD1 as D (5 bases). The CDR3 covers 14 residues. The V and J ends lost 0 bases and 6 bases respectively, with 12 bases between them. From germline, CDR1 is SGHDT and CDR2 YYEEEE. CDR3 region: CASSLGPGFPEAFF. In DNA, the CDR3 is TGTGCCAGCAGCTTGGGTCCAGGGTTCCCTGAAGCTTTCTTT.

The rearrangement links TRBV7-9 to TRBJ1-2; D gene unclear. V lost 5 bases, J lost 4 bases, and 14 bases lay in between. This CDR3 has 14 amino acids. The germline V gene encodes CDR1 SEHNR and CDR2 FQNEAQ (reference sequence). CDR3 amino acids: CASSRSEMGYGYTF. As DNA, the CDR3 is TGTGCCAGCAGCCGTAGCGAAATGGGCTATGGCTACACCTTC.

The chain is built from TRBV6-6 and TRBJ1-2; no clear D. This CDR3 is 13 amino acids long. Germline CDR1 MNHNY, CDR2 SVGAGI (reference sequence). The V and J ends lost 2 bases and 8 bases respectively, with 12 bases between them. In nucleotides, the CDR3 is TGTGCCAGCAGTTACAAGTGGTCTGGCGGCTACACCTTC. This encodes CASSYKWSGGYTF.

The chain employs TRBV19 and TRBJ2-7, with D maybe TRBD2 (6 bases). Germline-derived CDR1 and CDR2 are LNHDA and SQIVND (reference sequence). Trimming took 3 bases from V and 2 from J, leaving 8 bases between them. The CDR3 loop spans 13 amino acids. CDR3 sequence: CASSMGLTYEQYF. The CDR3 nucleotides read TGTGCCAGTAGTATGGGACTGACCTACGAGCAGTACTTC. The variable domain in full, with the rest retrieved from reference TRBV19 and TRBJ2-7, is DGGITQSPKYLFRKEGQNVTLSCEQNLNHDAMYWYRQDPGQGLRLIYYSQIVNDFQKGDIAEGYSVSREKKESFPLTVTSAQKNPTAFYLCASSMGLTYEQYFGPGTRLTVT.

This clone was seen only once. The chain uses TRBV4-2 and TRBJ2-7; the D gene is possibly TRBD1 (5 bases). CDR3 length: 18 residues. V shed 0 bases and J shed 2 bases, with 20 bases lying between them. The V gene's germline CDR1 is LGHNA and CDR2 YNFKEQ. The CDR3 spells CASSQESFLGRVTYEQYF. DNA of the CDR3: TGTGCCAGCAGCCAAGAGTCTTTTTTAGGCAGGGTAACCTACGAGCAGTACTTC.

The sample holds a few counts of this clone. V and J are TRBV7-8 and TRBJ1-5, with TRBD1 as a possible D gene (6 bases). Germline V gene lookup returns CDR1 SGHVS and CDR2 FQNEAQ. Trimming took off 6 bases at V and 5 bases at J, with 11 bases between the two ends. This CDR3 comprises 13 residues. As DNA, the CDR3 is TGTGCCAGCAGGAACAGGGTCGATCAGCCCCAGCATTTT. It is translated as CASRNRVDQPQHF.

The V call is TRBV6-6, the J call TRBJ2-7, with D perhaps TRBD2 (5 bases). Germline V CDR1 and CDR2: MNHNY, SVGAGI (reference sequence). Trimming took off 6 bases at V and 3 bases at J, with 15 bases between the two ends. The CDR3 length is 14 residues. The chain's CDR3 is CASRTPVEDYEQYF. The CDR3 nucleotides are TGTGCCAGCAGGACCCCAGTGGAGGACTACGAGCAGTACTTC.

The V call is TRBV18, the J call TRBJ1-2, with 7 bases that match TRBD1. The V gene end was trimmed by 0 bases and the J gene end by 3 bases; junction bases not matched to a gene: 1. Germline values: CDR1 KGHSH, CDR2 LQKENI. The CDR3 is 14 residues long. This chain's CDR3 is CASSPPDRDYGYTF. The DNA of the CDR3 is TGTGCCAGCTCACCACCAGACAGGGACTATGGCTACACCTTC.

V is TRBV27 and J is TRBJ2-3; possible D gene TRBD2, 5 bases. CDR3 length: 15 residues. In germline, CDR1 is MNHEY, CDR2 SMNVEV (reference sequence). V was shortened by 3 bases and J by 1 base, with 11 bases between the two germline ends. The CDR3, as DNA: TGTGCCAGCAGTTTTTTCGGGATGGGCACAGATACGCAGTATTTT. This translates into CASSFFGMGTDTQYF.

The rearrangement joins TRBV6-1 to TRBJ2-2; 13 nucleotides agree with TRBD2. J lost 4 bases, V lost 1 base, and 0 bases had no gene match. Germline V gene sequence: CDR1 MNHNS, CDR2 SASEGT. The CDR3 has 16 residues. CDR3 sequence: CASSEGTSGGTGELFF. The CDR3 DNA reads TGTGCCAGCAGTGAAGGGACTAGCGGGGGCACCGGGGAGCTGTTTTTT.

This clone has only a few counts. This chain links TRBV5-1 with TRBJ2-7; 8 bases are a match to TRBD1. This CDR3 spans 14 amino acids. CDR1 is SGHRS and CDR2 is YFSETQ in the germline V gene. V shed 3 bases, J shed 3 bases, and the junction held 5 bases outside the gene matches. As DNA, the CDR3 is TGCGCCAGCAGCTACGACAGGGGCCTCTACGAGCAGTACTTC. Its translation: CASSYDRGLYEQYF.

The chain's CDR3 is CASGRGYSYEQYF. The CDR3 DNA is TGTGCCAGTGGCCGCGGGTACTCCTACGAGCAGTACTTC. The chain couples TRBV28 to TRBJ2-7; weak D call: TRBD2 (5 bases). The CDR3 runs to 13 residues. Trimming took off 9 bases at V and 0 bases at J, with 12 bases between the two ends. Germline CDR1 is MDHEN and CDR2 is SYDVKM.

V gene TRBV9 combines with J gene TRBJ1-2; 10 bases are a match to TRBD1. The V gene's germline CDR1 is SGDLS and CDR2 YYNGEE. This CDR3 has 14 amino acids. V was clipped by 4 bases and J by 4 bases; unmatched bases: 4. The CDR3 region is CASSPGQGSYGYTF. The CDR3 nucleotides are TGTGCCAGCAGCCCGGGACAGGGGTCCTATGGCTACACCTTC.